This T cell receptor (beta chain) is from a study of OX40 agonist ivuxolimab in advanced cancers. Clones were read by immunoSEQ multiplex PCR, and TCRdb kept only the in-frame ones, dropping some. The sample yields around 67,000 clones, 80% to 90% seen once. The CDR3 is 15 amino acids. V dropped 1 base and J dropped 8 bases, with 15 bases sitting between them. Germline loops: CDR1 SGHDT, CDR2 YYEEEE. Study observations and caveats: Among the lowest levels of clonal expansion were found in partial responders at 0.1-3.0 mg/kg.

As regards this clone: No antigen is known for it.

The TCR comes from an adult with an advanced solid tumor such as melanoma, head and neck, liver or kidney cancer. The chain recombines TRBV5-6 with TRBJ1-4; weak D call: TRBD1 (6 bases). The input for sequencing was CD4+ or CD8+ T cells sorted from blood, taken in a trial of the OX40 agonist ivuxolimab. For the CDR3, the DNA is TGTGCCAGCAGCTTGACGGGGGCTGGGTGGGAAAAACTGTTTTTT. It is translated as CASSLTGAGWEKLFF.